This T cell receptor (beta chain) was identified in a study of T cell responses to AZD1222 COVID-19 vaccine. Regarding the study as a whole: Seropositivity was recorded at baseline in only a handful of AZD1222 recipients.

Libraries were prepared by immunoSEQ multiplex PCR; TCRdb keeps only in-frame clonotypes and omits some of them. The table shows more than 95,000 clones, with 85% to 90% occurring only once. Of note for this clone: Its antigen remains unidentified.

The CDR3 loop spans 15 amino acids. From germline, CDR1 is MNHEY and CDR2 SMNVEV (reference sequence). V was shortened by 5 bases and J by 0 bases, with 14 bases between the two germline ends. J is TRBJ2-7 and V is TRBV27; tentatively, D is TRBD2 (5 bases). The receptor was isolated from an adult in good health. The source material was peripheral blood, sampled on day 0 of MenACWY control vaccination. The CDR3 spells CASSPNTRSSYEQYF. CDR3 sequence (DNA): TGTGCCAGCAGTCCCAACACTAGGAGCTCCTACGAGCAGTACTTC.